The clone carrying this T cell receptor beta chain was recorded a few times. There were TCR beta CDR3 regions amplified from RNA transcripts. The study used the HTBI primer set for a first-round RT-PCR of the TCR CDR3. TCRdb processed the multiplex PCR reads anew with MiXCR; each CDR3 protein has one entry. The sample contains 300,000 to 450,000 distinct CDR3 sequences, about 16% of which appear only once. This specimen comes from a study of T cells in Graves' hyperthyroidism and ophthalmopathy. V lost 2 bases and J 2 bases, leaving 9 bases between the germline ends. The CDR3 consists of 14 residues. Looked up from germline, CDR1 is KGHDR and CDR2 is SFDVKD.

What was sequenced was blood. The sequence was obtained from a woman aged 25-40 years with Graves' hyperthyroidism. The chain has TRBV24-1 and TRBJ2-7; D uncertain. The CDR3 coding sequence is TGTGCCACCAGTGATTCCAGACAAACCTACGAGCAGTACTTC. This gives the protein CATSDSRQTYEQYF.